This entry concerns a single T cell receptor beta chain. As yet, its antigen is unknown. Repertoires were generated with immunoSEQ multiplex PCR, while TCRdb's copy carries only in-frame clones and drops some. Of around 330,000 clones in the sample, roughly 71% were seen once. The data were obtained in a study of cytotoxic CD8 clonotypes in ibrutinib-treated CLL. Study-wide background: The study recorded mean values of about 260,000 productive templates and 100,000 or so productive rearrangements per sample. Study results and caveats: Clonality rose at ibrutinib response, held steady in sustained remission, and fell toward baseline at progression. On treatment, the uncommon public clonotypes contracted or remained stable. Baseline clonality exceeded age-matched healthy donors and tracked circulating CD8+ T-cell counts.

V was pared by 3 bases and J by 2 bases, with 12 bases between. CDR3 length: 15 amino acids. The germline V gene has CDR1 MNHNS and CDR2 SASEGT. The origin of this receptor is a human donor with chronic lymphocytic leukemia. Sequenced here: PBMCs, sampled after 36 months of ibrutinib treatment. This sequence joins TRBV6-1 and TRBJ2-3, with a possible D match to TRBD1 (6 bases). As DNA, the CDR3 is TGTGCCAGCAGTGACAGGGGACCCACCACAGATACGCAGTATTTT. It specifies CASSDRGPTTDTQYF.